Presented here are 23 T cell receptor beta chains from one specimen sequenced in a study of blood T cell repertoires in COVID-19. Some clones are missing from TCRdb's copy, which holds only in-frame ones; the method was immunoSEQ multiplex PCR. The sample records some 220,000 clones, more than 80% being singletons. Sequencing input: peripheral blood. Every receptor here comes from a woman under 40 with COVID-19, enrolled during active disease.

The rearrangement uses TRBV11-2 and TRBJ2-7; no reliable D call. V lost 5 bases to trimming and J lost 1 base, with 9 bases between them. This CDR3 spans 13 amino acids. The V gene's germline CDR1 is SGHAT and CDR2 FQNNGV. CDR3 amino acids: CASSLRQSYEQYF. The CDR3 bases are TGTGCCAGCAGCCTACGACAATCCTACGAGCAGTACTTC.

The V gene is TRBV4-3, the J gene TRBJ2-1, with 10 nucleotides matching TRBD2. Losses at the gene ends were 3 bases for V and 6 bases for J; bases not matched to a gene: 11. The CDR3 totals 17 residues. The germline CDR1 and CDR2 sequences are LGHNA and YSLEER. The CDR3 DNA reads TGCGCCAGCAGCCAGACAGAAGCGGGGGGGGCCACCAATGAGCAGTTCTTC. This gives the protein CASSQTEAGGATNEQFF.

V and J are TRBV4-1 and TRBJ2-5; TRBD2 matches 8 bases. After removal of 3 bases from V and 5 bases from J, the junction contained 8 bases not matched to a gene. CDR1 is MGHRA and CDR2 is YSYEKL in the germline V gene. CDR3 length equals 15 residues. The CDR3 sequence: CASSQTSASGETQYF. Here the CDR3 DNA reads TGCGCCAGCAGCCAGACTAGCGCCTCCGGGGAGACCCAGTACTTC.

The V gene is TRBV27, the J gene TRBJ2-1; tentative D call: TRBD1 (6 bases). The germline V gene has CDR1 MNHEY and CDR2 SMNVEV (reference sequence). The CDR3 length is 15 residues. V was pared by 3 bases and J by 1 base, with 10 bases between. CDR3 DNA sequence: TGTGCCAGCAGTTTGGTACAGGGTTCCTACAATGAGCAGTTCTTC. It yields the protein CASSLVQGSYNEQFF.

This clone was seen just once. The chain combines TRBV6-5 with TRBJ2-4, with 8 bases identical to TRBD2. Germline V gene sequence: CDR1 MNHEY, CDR2 SVGAGI. The CDR3 sequence is 15 residues long. J was trimmed by 5 bases and V by 6 bases; bases with no gene match: 9. The CDR3 is CASSRERGPQNIQYF. In DNA form, the CDR3 reads TGTGCCAGCAGCCGAGAGCGGGGGCCACAAAACATTCAGTACTTC.

The chain links TRBV19 to TRBJ1-1; a possible D gene is TRBD1 (5 bases). The germline V gene encodes CDR1 LNHDA and CDR2 SQIVND (reference sequence). Trimming removed 5 bases from V and 4 bases from J, with 17 bases in between. CDR3 size: 15 residues. CDR3 amino acids: CASSPLGGFGTEAFF. The CDR3 nucleotides read TGTGCCAGTAGTCCCCTGGGGGGTTTTGGCACTGAAGCTTTCTTT.

This chain uses TRBV4-1 with TRBJ2-3; 10 bases fit TRBD2. This CDR3 is 16 amino acids long. Trimming at V came to 1 base and at J to 2 bases, leaving 3 bases not matched to a gene. Germline assignment: CDR1 MGHRA and CDR2 YSYEKL. CDR3 DNA sequence: TGCGCCAGCAGCCAAGGTCTAGCGGGGGACACAGATACGCAGTATTTT. Amino acids: CASSQGLAGDTDTQYF.

This clone occurred once. This rearrangement joins TRBV5-1 to TRBJ1-6; 8 nucleotides match TRBD1. The ends lost 3 bases at V and 0 bases at J; junction bases unmatched: 5. The CDR3 has 17 residues. The V gene's germline CDR1 is SGHRS and CDR2 YFSETQ. The CDR3 reads CASSSGQGGSYNSPLHF. Here the CDR3 DNA reads TGCGCCAGCAGCTCCGGACAGGGAGGCTCCTATAATTCACCCCTCCACTTT. The full variable domain, with the rest looked up from reference TRBV5-1 and TRBJ1-6, is KAGVTQTPRYLIKTRGQQVTLSCSPISGHRSVSWYQQTPGQGLQFLFEYFSETQRNKGNFPGRFSGRQFSNSRSEMNVSTLELGDSALYLCASSSGQGGSYNSPLHFGNGTRLTVT.

V usage is TRBV6-1 and J usage is TRBJ1-3; the D is unclear. This CDR3 spans 18 amino acids. The V end was cut by 2 bases, the J end by 0 bases, with 17 bases between. The V gene's germline CDR1 is MNHNS and CDR2 SASEGT. The CDR3 sequence is CASSERGGGLASGNTIYF. CDR3 DNA: TGTGCCAGCAGTGAACGGGGAGGAGGGCTGGCCTCTGGAAACACCATATATTTT.

The chain couples TRBV5-4 to TRBJ2-1; possibly TRBD1 for D (6 bases). Germline CDR1 is SGHNT and CDR2 is YYREEE (reference sequence). This CDR3 is 13 amino acids long. Between the trimmed V and J ends, which lost 0 bases and 8 bases, there was a span of 9 bases. The DNA of the CDR3 is TGTGCCAGCAGCTTGGCAGGGGCGGATGAGCAGTTCTTC. It specifies CASSLAGADEQFF. The entire variable domain, with the rest obtained from reference TRBV5-4 and TRBJ2-1, is as follows: ETGVTQSPTHLIKTRGQQVTLRCSSQSGHNTVSWYQQALGQGPQFIFQYYREEENGRGNFPPRFSGLQFPNYSSELNVNALELDDSALYLCASSLAGADEQFFGPGTRLTVL.

A single count supports this clone. CDR3 in amino acids: CASSQAGGSSYNEQFF. The CDR3 nucleotides are TGCGCCAGCAGCCAAGCGGGAGGGAGCTCCTACAATGAGCAGTTCTTC. The chain employs TRBV4-3 and TRBJ2-1, with TRBD2 identical over 8 bases. J gave up 0 bases and V 1 base, and 2 bases lay outside the gene matches. The CDR3 has 16 amino acids. Per germline, CDR1 LGHNA and CDR2 YSLEER.

This chain uses TRBV7-9 with TRBJ2-7; a possible D gene is TRBD2 (5 bases). Germline-derived CDR1 and CDR2 are SEHNR and FQNEAQ (reference sequence). The V gene lost 7 bases and the J gene lost 6 bases, with 19 bases spanning the gap. CDR3 length: 14 residues. This CDR3 is CASTEVRGSTEQYF. CDR3 DNA: TGTGCCAGCACCGAAGTTCGTGGGAGTACCGAGCAGTACTTC.

This chain joins TRBV30 and TRBJ2-1, with D possibly matching TRBD2 (5 bases). The V and J ends lost 1 base and 8 bases respectively, with 15 bases between them. This CDR3 comprises 14 residues. The V gene's germline CDR1 is GTSNPN and CDR2 SVGIG (reference sequence). The CDR3 loop is CAWSGGLASHEQFF. As DNA, the CDR3 is TGTGCCTGGAGTGGAGGACTCGCATCCCATGAGCAGTTCTTC.

The chain joins TRBV5-1 to TRBJ1-1; maybe TRBD1 (5 bases). Germline CDR1 reads SGHRS; CDR2 reads YFSETQ. CDR3 size: 15 residues. Trimming left V 0 bases short and J 5 bases short, with 14 bases between. The CDR3 nucleotides are TGCGCCAGCAGCTTGGGGGTAGGGGTTGGGACTGAAGCTTTCTTT. Translation gives CASSLGVGVGTEAFF. Using reference TRBV5-1 and TRBJ1-1 for the parts outside the CDR3, the full variable domain is KAGVTQTPRYLIKTRGQQVTLSCSPISGHRSVSWYQQTPGQGLQFLFEYFSETQRNKGNFPGRFSGRQFSNSRSEMNVSTLELGDSALYLCASSLGVGVGTEAFFGQGTRLTVV.

This chain uses TRBV5-1 with TRBJ2-2, with 10 positions matching TRBD1. There are 14 residues in the CDR3. After removal of 3 bases from V and 5 bases from J, the junction contained 1 base not matched to a gene. Germline CDR1 SGHRS, CDR2 YFSETQ. CDR3 loop: CASSWGQGTGELFF. In nucleotides, the CDR3 is TGCGCCAGCAGCTGGGGACAGGGGACCGGGGAGCTGTTTTTT.

The rearrangement links TRBV28 to TRBJ2-3; TRBD2 agrees at 7 bases. V shed 5 bases, J shed 3 bases, and the junction held 8 bases outside the gene matches. CDR1 is MDHEN and CDR2 is SYDVKM in the germline V gene. The CDR3 sequence is 15 residues long. Here the CDR3 reads CASSPLSRGTDTQYF. Here the CDR3 DNA reads TGTGCCAGCAGTCCTCTCTCGCGGGGGACAGATACGCAGTATTTT.

This chain links TRBV9 with TRBJ2-6; no clear D gene. The V and J ends lost 1 base and 0 bases respectively, with 8 bases between them. The CDR3 length is 16 residues. Germline V CDR1 and CDR2: SGDLS, YYNGEE. This chain's CDR3 is CASSVRHPSGANVLTF. The DNA of the CDR3 is TGTGCCAGCAGCGTACGACACCCCTCTGGGGCCAACGTCCTGACTTTC.

The chain combines TRBV9 with TRBJ2-5; 8 bases are shared with TRBD2. The CDR3 has 17 amino acids. Looked up from germline, CDR1 is SGDLS and CDR2 is YYNGEE. The V segment lost 0 bases and the J segment 5 bases; nucleotides outside the gene matches: 12. The CDR3 sequence: CASSVGLGGGSGETQYF. Here the CDR3 DNA reads TGTGCCAGCAGCGTAGGCCTCGGGGGGGGCTCCGGTGAGACCCAGTACTTC.

For the CDR3, the DNA is TGTGCCAGCAGTCGACAGGGTTGGACTGAAGCTTTCTTT. Protein product: CASSRQGWTEAFF. The chain is built from TRBV7-9 and TRBJ1-1; 7 bases match TRBD1. This CDR3 contains 13 residues. Germline trimming cut 6 bases from V and 5 bases from J; bases unmatched to any gene: 6. Germline V CDR1 and CDR2: SEHNR, FQNEAQ (reference sequence).

The gene calls are TRBV5-4 and TRBJ2-7, with 7 positions matching TRBD1. Losses at the gene ends were 4 bases for V and 3 bases for J; bases not matched to a gene: 4. This CDR3 has 13 residues. Germline CDR1 is SGHNT and CDR2 is YYREEE (reference sequence). CDR3 amino acids: CASSRTGSYEQYF. The DNA of the CDR3 is TGTGCCAGCAGCCGGACAGGAAGCTACGAGCAGTACTTC.

The chain's CDR3 is CASSQGAVDYGYTF. As DNA, the CDR3 is TGTGCCAGCAGTCAGGGGGCGGTGGACTATGGCTACACCTTC. The chain has TRBV28 and TRBJ1-2, with 8 bases lining up with TRBD1. J gave up 3 bases and V 5 bases, and 5 bases lay outside the gene matches. Germline assignment: CDR1 MDHEN and CDR2 SYDVKM. This CDR3 comprises 14 residues.

The rearrangement links TRBV12-3 or TRBV12-4 to TRBJ2-7; 8 nucleotides line up with TRBD1. The CDR3 is 13 amino acids. Trimming removed 6 bases from V and 7 bases from J; junction bases left unmatched: 8. The CDR3 region has the DNA TGTGCCAGCAGAACAGACAGGGGAGGTGAGCAGTACTTC. This sequence encodes CASRTDRGGEQYF.

The genes are TRBV7-9 and TRBJ2-2, with TRBD2 matching 11 bases. The germline CDR1 and CDR2 sequences are SEHNR and FQNEAQ (reference sequence). This CDR3 region has 19 residues. V was clipped by 3 bases and J by 5 bases; unmatched bases: 14. CDR3 sequence reads: CASSFARGLAVEGTGELFF. The CDR3 bases are TGTGCCAGCAGCTTCGCAAGGGGACTAGCGGTTGAAGGGACCGGGGAGCTGTTTTTT.